This TCR beta chain was sequenced during a study of response to subunit inactivated influenza vaccine. Regarding the study as a whole: The authors put forward the suggestion that each seasonal influenza vaccination may bring in only a limited number of new T cells.

TCRdb re-derived calls from the RT-PCR reads in MiXCR, one entry per CDR3 protein. The sample includes around 650,000 distinct CDR3 sequences, around 16% of them seen just once. V gave up 0 bases and J gave up 1 base, with 8 bases separating them. The germline V gene encodes CDR1 SGHAT and CDR2 FQNNGV. The CDR3 has 15 residues. Concerning this clonotype: What it binds is not known.

The sequence was obtained from a man over 45 who received an inactivated influenza vaccine. The rearrangement joins TRBV11-2 to TRBJ2-3; D gene uncertain. Here the sequenced sample was PBMCs from blood, taken 11 to 12 days after vaccination. The CDR3 coding sequence is TGTGCCAGCAGCTTAGAGTTCCTAGGCACAGATACGCAGTATTTT. This gives the protein CASSLEFLGTDTQYF.